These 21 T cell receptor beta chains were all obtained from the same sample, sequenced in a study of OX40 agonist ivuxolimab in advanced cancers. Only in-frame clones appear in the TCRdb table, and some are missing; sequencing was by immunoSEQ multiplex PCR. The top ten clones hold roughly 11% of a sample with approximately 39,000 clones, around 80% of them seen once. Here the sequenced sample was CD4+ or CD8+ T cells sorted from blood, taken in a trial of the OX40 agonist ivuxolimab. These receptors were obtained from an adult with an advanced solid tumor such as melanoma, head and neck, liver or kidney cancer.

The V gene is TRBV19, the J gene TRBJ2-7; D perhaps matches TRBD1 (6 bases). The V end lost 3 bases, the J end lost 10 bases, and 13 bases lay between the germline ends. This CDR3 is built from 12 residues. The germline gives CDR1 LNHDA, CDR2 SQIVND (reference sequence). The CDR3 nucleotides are TGTGCCAGTAGTATCGGGCAGGGGAGACAGTACTTC. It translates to CASSIGQGRQYF. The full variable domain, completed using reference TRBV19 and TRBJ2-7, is DGGITQSPKYLFRKEGQNVTLSCEQNLNHDAMYWYRQDPGQGLRLIYYSQIVNDFQKGDIAEGYSVSREKKESFPLTVTSAQKNPTAFYLCASSIGQGRQYFGPGTRLTVT.

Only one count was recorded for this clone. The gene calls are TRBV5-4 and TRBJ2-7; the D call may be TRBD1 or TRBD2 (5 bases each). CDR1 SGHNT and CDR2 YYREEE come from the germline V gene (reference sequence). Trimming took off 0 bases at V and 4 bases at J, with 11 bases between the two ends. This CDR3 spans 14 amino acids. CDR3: CASSLVGEGYEQYF. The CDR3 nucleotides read TGTGCCAGCAGCTTGGTGGGGGAAGGATACGAGCAGTACTTC.

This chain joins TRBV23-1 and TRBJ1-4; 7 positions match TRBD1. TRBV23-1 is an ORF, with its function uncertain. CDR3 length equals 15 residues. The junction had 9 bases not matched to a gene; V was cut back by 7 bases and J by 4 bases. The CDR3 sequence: CASTQGGTVNEKLFF. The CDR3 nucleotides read TGCGCCAGCACTCAGGGGGGGACAGTTAATGAAAAACTGTTTTTT.

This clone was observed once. The CDR3 region is CASSLDRGRGAEAFF. The DNA of the CDR3 is TGCGCCAGCAGCTTGGACAGGGGGCGAGGGGCTGAAGCTTTCTTT. This chain uses TRBV5-1 with TRBJ1-1, with 9 bases fitting TRBD1. J lost 6 bases, V lost 0 bases, and 6 bases had no gene match. The CDR3 loop spans 15 amino acids. The V gene's germline CDR1 is SGHRS and CDR2 YFSETQ.

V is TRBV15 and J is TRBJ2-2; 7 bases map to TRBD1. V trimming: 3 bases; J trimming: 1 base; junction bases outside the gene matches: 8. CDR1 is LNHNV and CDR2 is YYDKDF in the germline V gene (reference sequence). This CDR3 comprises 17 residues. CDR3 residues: CATSSAFRDRNTGELFF. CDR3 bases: TGTGCCACCAGCAGTGCTTTCCGGGACAGGAACACCGGGGAGCTGTTTTTT.

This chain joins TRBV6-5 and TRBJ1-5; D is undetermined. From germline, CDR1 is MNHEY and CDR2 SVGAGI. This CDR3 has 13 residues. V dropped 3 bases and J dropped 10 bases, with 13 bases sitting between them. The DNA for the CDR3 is TGTGCCAGCAGTTATTCGGAAATAGATCCCCAGCATTTT. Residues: CASSYSEIDPQHF.

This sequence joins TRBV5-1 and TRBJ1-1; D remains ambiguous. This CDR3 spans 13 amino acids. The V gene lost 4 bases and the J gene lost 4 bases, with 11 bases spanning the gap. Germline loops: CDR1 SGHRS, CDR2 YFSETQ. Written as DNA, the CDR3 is TGCGCCAGCAGCGAGGGCTGGGGCACTGAAGCTTTCTTT. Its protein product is CASSEGWGTEAFF.

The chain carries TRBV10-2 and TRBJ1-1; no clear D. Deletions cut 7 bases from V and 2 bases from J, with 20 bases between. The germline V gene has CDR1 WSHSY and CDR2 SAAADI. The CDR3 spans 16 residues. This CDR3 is CASKRSLTDVNTEAFF. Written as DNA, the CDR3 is TGCGCCAGCAAAAGGTCGCTAACGGACGTTAACACTGAAGCTTTCTTT.

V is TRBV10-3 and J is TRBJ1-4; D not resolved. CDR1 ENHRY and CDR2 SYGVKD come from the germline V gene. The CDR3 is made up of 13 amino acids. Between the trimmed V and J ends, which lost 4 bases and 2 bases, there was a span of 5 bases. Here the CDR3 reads CAISGVTNEKLFF. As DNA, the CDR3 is TGTGCCATCAGTGGAGTTACTAATGAAAAACTGTTTTTT.

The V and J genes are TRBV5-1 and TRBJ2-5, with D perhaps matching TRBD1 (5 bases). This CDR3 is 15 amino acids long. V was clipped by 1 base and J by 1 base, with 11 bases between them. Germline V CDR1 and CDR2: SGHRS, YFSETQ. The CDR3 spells CASSLFQGPQETQYF. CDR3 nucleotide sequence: TGCGCCAGCAGCTTGTTTCAGGGTCCCCAAGAGACCCAGTACTTC.

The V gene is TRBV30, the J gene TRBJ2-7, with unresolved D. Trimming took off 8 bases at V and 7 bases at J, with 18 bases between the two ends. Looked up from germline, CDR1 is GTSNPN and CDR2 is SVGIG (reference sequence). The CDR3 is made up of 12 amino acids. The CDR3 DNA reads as TGTGCCGTGGATAGTTCCGGGCCTGAGCAGTACTTC. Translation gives CAVDSSGPEQYF.

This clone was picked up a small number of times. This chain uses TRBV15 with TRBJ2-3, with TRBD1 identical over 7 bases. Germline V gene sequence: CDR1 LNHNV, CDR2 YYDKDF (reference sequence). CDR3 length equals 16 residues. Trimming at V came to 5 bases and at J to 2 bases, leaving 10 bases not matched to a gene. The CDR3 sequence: CATSAPGTDNTDTQYF. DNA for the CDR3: TGTGCCACCAGCGCGCCCGGGACAGACAACACAGATACGCAGTATTTT.

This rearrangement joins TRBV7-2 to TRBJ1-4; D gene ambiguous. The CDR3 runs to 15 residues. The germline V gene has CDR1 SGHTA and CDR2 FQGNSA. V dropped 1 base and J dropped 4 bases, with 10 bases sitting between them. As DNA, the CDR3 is TGTGCCAGCAGCTTAGGTCCGGGTATTAATGAAAAACTGTTTTTT. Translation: CASSLGPGINEKLFF.

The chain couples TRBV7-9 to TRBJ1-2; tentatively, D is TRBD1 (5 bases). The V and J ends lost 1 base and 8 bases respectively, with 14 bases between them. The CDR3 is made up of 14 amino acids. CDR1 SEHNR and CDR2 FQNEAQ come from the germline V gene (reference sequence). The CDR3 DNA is TGTGCCAGCAGCTTAGGGGACCCGCGAGGCGGCTACACCTTC. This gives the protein CASSLGDPRGGYTF.

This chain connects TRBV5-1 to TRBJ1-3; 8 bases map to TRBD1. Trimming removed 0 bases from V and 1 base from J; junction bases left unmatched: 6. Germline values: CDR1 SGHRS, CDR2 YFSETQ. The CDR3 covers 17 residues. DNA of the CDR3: TGCGCCAGCAGCTTGGCCCAACAGGGGGTATCTGGAAACACCATATATTTT. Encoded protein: CASSLAQQGVSGNTIYF.

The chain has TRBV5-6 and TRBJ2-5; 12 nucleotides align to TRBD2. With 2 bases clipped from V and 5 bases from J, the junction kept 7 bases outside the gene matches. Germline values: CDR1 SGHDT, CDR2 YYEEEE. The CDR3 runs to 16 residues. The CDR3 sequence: CASSLTGLAGWETQYF. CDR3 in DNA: TGTGCCAGCAGCTTAACCGGACTAGCGGGGTGGGAGACCCAGTACTTC.

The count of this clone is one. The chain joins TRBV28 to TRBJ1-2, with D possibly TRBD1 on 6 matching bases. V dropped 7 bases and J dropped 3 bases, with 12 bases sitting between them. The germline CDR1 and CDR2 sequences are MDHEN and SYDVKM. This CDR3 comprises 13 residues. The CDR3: CASNQQGHYGYTF. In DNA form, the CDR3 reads TGTGCCAGCAACCAACAGGGCCACTATGGCTACACCTTC.

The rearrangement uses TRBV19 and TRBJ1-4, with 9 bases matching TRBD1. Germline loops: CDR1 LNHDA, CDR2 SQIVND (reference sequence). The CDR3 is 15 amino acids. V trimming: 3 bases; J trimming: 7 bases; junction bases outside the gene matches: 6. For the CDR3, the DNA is TGTGCCAGTAGTATGGGGACAGGGCGGGGTGAAAAACTGTTTTTT. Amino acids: CASSMGTGRGEKLFF.

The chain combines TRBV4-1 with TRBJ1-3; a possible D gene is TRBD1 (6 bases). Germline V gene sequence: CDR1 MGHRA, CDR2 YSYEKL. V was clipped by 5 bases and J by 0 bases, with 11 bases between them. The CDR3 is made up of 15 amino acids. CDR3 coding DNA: TGCGCCAGCAGCGCCCGACAGGTCTCTGGAAACACCATATATTTT. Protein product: CASSARQVSGNTIYF.

The CDR3: CASSLGGQLISGNTIYF. As DNA, the CDR3 is TGTGCCAGCAGCTTGGGTGGACAGTTAATCTCTGGAAACACCATATATTTT. This chain connects TRBV5-5 to TRBJ1-3; TRBD1 is a possible D gene (6 bases). CDR1 and CDR2 (germline): SGHKS, YYEKEE (reference sequence). There are 17 residues in the CDR3. The V gene lost 0 bases and the J gene lost 0 bases, with 13 bases spanning the gap.

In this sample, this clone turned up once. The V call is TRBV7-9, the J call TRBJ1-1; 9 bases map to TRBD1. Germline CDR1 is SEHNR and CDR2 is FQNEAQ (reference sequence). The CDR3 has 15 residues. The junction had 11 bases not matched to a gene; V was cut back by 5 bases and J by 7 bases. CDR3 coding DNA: TGTGCCAGCAGCCAAGGGACAGGGAAATTTTTTGAAGCTTTCTTT. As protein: CASSQGTGKFFEAFF.